The source of this T cell receptor (beta chain) is a study of beta chain features in type 1 diabetes. Notes on the study in general: Shorter TCRB CDR3s, moderately but significantly so, were found in Type 1 diabetes patients in all four CD4+ subsets.

Sorted populations all exceeded 95% purity. This clone was counted between two and nine times. The antigen is not known. Sequencing targeted expressed TCRB transcripts, as all isolated RNA had been reverse transcribed. The protocol was immunoSEQ multiplex PCR, while the TCRdb copy is restricted to in-frame clones and leaves out a portion. The data show about 160,000 clones, 7.8% seen once. The germline V gene encodes CDR1 SGHVS and CDR2 FQNEAQ. J was trimmed by 5 bases and V by 1 base; bases with no gene match: 5. The CDR3 sequence is 16 residues long. This chain links TRBV7-8 with TRBJ2-2; 9 bases are shared with TRBD2. Input material: central memory CD4+ T cells from blood. The source is a middle-aged woman with type 1 diabetes. In nucleotides, the CDR3 is TGTGCCAGCAGCTTAGTCCCTAGCGGGGAAACCGGGGAGCTGTTTTTT. Translating gives CASSLVPSGETGELFF.